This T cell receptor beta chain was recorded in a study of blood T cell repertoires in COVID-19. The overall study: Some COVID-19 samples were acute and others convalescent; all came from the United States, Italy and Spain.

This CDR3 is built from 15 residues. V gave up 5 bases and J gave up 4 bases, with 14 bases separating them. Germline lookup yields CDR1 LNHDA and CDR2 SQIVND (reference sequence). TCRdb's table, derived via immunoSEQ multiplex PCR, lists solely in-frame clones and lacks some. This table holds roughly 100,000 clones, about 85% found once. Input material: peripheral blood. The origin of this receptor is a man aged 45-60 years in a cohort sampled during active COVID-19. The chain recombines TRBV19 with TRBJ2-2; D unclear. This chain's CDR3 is CASSPPPAFTGELFF. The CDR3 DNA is TGTGCCAGTAGTCCCCCGCCCGCGTTCACCGGGGAGCTGTTTTTT.